The 10 T cell receptor beta chains presented below share a single source sample, sequenced in a study of CD8+ T cells in alopecia areata. cDNA reverse transcribed from extracted RNA served as the sequencing template. The data were produced by immunoSEQ multiplex PCR, yet TCRdb's version contains in-frame clones alone and is incomplete. The profile shows 140,000 to 150,000 clones, 51% of them singletons. The sequencing here drew on CD4+ T cells sorted from blood, taken at week 0. Source of these receptors: a human donor with alopecia areata.

The sample holds a few counts of this clone. CDR3 nucleotide sequence: TGTGCCAGCAGCCCACTACAGGGGAACTATGGCTACACCTTC. This translates into CASSPLQGNYGYTF. The V call is TRBV7-2, the J call TRBJ1-2, with 7 bases that match TRBD1. This CDR3 comprises 14 residues. Germline V lookup: CDR1 SGHTA, CDR2 FQGNSA. The V segment lost 5 bases and the J segment 2 bases; nucleotides outside the gene matches: 5.

The rearrangement uses TRBV6-1 and TRBJ2-7, with D uncertain. Per germline, CDR1 MNHNS and CDR2 SASEGT. Deletions cut 6 bases from V and 3 bases from J, with 15 bases between. This CDR3 comprises 14 residues. In DNA, the CDR3 is TGTGCCAGCAGCCAGGACGGTGCGAACTACGAGCAGTACTTC. Its translation is CASSQDGANYEQYF.

The gene calls are TRBV27 and TRBJ1-2; a possible D gene is TRBD1 (6 bases). Trimming took off 6 bases at V and 4 bases at J, with 18 bases between the two ends. CDR1 and CDR2 (germline): MNHEY, SMNVEV (reference sequence). CDR3 length: 15 amino acids. DNA for the CDR3: TGTGCCAGCAGCCCGAGACAGGCCCCTGGCTATGGCTACACCTTC. It yields the protein CASSPRQAPGYGYTF.

The chain uses TRBV27 and TRBJ2-6, with D perhaps given as TRBD1 or TRBD2 (6 bases each). Looked up from germline, CDR1 is MNHEY and CDR2 is SMNVEV (reference sequence). The CDR3 runs to 17 residues. Trimming took off 3 bases at V and 1 base at J, with 13 bases between the two ends. In DNA form, the CDR3 reads TGTGCCAGCAGTTTTAAGGGGGGTCGGTCTGGGGCCAACGTCCTGACTTTC. This translates into CASSFKGGRSGANVLTF.

This clone occurred a few times. The chain couples TRBV6-6 to TRBJ1-5, with D perhaps TRBD1 (5 bases). V lost 0 bases to trimming and J lost 10 bases, with 10 bases between them. Germline V lookup: CDR1 MNHNY, CDR2 SVGAGI (reference sequence). The CDR3 is made up of 13 amino acids. The CDR3 sequence: CASSYSMGVPQHF. CDR3 DNA sequence: TGTGCCAGCAGTTACTCGATGGGGGTCCCCCAGCATTTT.

This clone was counted between two and nine times. V usage is TRBV9 and J usage is TRBJ1-1; D uncertain. The V and J ends lost 4 bases and 1 base respectively, with 8 bases between them. This CDR3 has 13 amino acids. CDR1 and CDR2 from the germline V gene are SGDLS and YYNGEE. CDR3 amino acids: CASSRETNTEAFF. The DNA for the CDR3 is TGTGCCAGCAGCCGCGAAACGAACACTGAAGCTTTCTTT.

The chain uses TRBV7-7 and TRBJ2-1, with no clear D. V lost 1 base and J 9 bases, leaving 10 bases between the germline ends. Germline loops: CDR1 SSHAT, CDR2 FNYEAQ (reference sequence). This CDR3 contains 13 residues. The CDR3 nucleotides are TGTGCCAGCAGCTTAGATGTGGTCGGTGAGCAGTTCTTC. Its translation is CASSLDVVGEQFF. The full variable domain, its missing parts supplied by reference TRBV7-7 and TRBJ2-1, is GAGVSQSPRYKVTKRGQDVTLRCDPISSHATLYWYQQALGQGPEFLTYFNYEAQPDKSGLPSDRFSAERPEGSISTLTIQRTEQRDSAMYRCASSLDVVGEQFFGPGTRLTVL.

This clone has a handful of counts. This chain connects TRBV2 to TRBJ1-5, with TRBD1 as a possible D gene (6 bases). The germline V gene encodes CDR1 SNHLY and CDR2 FYNNEI. The CDR3 contains 13 residues. Between the trimmed V and J ends, which lost 4 bases and 6 bases, there was a span of 10 bases. This CDR3 is CASSGGAGQPQHF. Written as DNA, the CDR3 is TGTGCCAGCAGTGGGGGGGCTGGTCAGCCCCAGCATTTT.

The chain uses TRBV7-9 and TRBJ2-5; D is unresolved. This CDR3 spans 13 amino acids. Trimming removed 2 bases at V and 0 bases at J, with 4 bases between. The germline gives CDR1 SEHNR, CDR2 FQNEAQ (reference sequence). The CDR3 sequence: CASSLQDQETQYF. CDR3 sequence (DNA): TGTGCCAGCAGCTTACAGGACCAAGAGACCCAGTACTTC.

This clone was picked up a small number of times. The chain joins TRBV7-2 to TRBJ2-5, with no clear D. Matching the DNA end better, TRBJ2-7 makes the J call doubtful. The CDR3 is 15 amino acids. CDR1 and CDR2 (germline): SGHTA, FQGNSA. The CDR3 DNA is TGTGCCAGCAGCTCCCTTAGGGTTAACTCCTACGAGCAGTACTTC. This translates into CASSSLRVNSYEQYF.